This TCR beta chain came from a study of shared clonotypes between healthy human individuals. Study-wide context: Three plates each covered CD4 naive and memory; CD8 naive two, CD8 memory one.

The CDR3 runs to 15 residues. J lost 6 bases, V lost 6 bases, and 7 bases had no gene match. CDR1 is LNHNV, CDR2 YYDKDF, per germline (reference sequence). General observations from the study: With few donors, the genetic and exposure-history diversity represented was limited.

Terminally differentiated effector memory CD45RA+ cells were left out of the naive CD8 fraction, which was CD45RO-negative and positively selected for CCR7. TCRdb's copy holds only in-frame clones and misses some; the assay was immunoSEQ multiplex PCR. The sample yields 1.5 million to 2.5 million clones, around 96% seen once. For this clone: As yet, its antigen is unknown.

This TCR came from a man aged 18 to 29 in good health. The sample comprised naive CD8+ T cells sorted from blood. V is TRBV15 and J is TRBJ2-2, with TRBD1 identical over 10 bases. The CDR3 sequence is CATRWTGGSAGELFF. CDR3 nucleotide sequence: TGTGCCACCAGATGGACAGGGGGATCTGCCGGGGAGCTGTTTTTT.